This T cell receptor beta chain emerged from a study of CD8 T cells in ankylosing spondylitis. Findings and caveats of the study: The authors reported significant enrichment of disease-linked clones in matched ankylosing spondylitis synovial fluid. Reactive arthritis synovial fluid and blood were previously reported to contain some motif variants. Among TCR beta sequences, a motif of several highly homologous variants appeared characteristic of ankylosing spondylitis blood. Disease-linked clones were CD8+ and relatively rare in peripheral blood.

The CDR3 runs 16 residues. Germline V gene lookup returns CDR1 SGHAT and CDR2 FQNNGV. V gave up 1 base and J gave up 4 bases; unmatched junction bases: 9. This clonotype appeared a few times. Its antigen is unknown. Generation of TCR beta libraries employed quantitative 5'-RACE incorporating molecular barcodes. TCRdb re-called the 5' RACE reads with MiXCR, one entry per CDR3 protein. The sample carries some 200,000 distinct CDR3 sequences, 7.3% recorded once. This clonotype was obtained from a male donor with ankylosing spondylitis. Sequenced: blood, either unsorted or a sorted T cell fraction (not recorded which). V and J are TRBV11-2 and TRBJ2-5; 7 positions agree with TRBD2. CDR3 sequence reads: CASSLGAAGAGETQYF. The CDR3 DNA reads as TGTGCCAGCAGCTTAGGGGCGGCGGGAGCGGGAGAGACCCAGTACTTC.